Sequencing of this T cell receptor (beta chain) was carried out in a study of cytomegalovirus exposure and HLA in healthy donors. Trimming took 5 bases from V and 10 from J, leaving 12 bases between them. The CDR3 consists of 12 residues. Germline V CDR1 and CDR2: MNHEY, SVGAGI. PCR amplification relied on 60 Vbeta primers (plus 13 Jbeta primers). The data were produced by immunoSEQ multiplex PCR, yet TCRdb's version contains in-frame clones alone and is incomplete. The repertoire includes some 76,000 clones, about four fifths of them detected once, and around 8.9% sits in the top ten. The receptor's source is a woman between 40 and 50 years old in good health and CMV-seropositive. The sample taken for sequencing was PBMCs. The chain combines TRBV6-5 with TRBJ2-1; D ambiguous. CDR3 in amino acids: CASSPDGPEQFF. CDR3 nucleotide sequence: TGTGCCAGCAGTCCCGATGGCCCCGAGCAGTTCTTC.